This T cell receptor (beta chain) derives from a study of blood T cell repertoires in COVID-19. Study-wide background: Researchers got acute and convalescent COVID-19 samples from the United States, Italy and Spain. Sources were T cells, B-cell-depleted T cells, or PBMCs; the material itself was cDNA or gDNA.

Under the authors' procedure: Amplification of reference gene primers provided the estimated nucleated cell counts. Libraries were prepared by immunoSEQ multiplex PCR; TCRdb keeps only in-frame clonotypes and omits some of them. V and J calls plus clone size are reproduced from that table; the DNA served to infer D and trimming. The sample lists some 150,000 clones; more than 65% were seen once. Germline loops: CDR1 LGHNA, CDR2 YNFKEQ. With V trimmed by 8 bases and J by 8 bases, 20 bases remained unmatched. This CDR3 region has 18 residues. What was sequenced was peripheral blood. This clonotype was sampled from a man between 60 and 70 years old with acute or convalescent COVID-19. The rearrangement uses TRBV4-2 and TRBJ2-1, with 11 positions matching TRBD2. CDR3 nucleotides: TGTGCCAGCGGTGCTCGTGCCACTGGGACTAGCGGTGGGGATGAGCAGTTCTTC. Protein: CASGARATGTSGGDEQFF.